Listed below are T cell receptor beta chains from one sample, sequenced in a study of technical replicates of blood from a handful of donors. Sequencing used immunoSEQ multiplex PCR; TCRdb keeps in-frame clones, though not all of them. The sample includes roughly 80,000 clones, 75% to 90% seen only once; the top ten take approximately 0.42%. The sequenced sample consisted of T cells isolated from PBMCs. Source of these receptors: a human donor in good health. Both conserved end residues are part of each CDR3. The D gene is left open where the match is weak. Where a row states a size, it is once, few, many or the class of an expanded clone; other rows omit it.

J gene: TRBJ1-5; D gene: -; clone size: -; V gene: TRBV30; CDR3 protein: CAWSRGQPQHF; CDR3 DNA: TGTGCCTGGAGTAGGGGTCAGCCCCAGCATTTT
J gene: TRBJ1-1; D gene: -; clone size: -; V gene: TRBV7-2; CDR3 protein: CASSSTVPGGSEAFF; CDR3 DNA: TGTGCCAGCAGCTCGACCGTACCCGGGGGATCTGAAGCTTTCTTT
J gene: TRBJ2-5; D gene: TRBD2; clone size: -; V gene: TRBV11-3; CDR3 protein: CASSLFYEREVQETQYF; CDR3 DNA: TGTGCCAGCAGCTTATTTTATGAGCGGGAGGTCCAAGAGACCCAGTACTTC
J gene: TRBJ2-5; D gene: -; clone size: -; V gene: TRBV2; CDR3 protein: CATEETQYF; CDR3 DNA: TGTGCCACAGAAGAGACCCAGTACTTC
J gene: TRBJ2-1; D gene: TRBD1; clone size: -; V gene: TRBV7-9; CDR3 protein: CASSQGVNEQFF; CDR3 DNA: TGTGCCAGCTCACAGGGGGTGAATGAGCAGTTCTTC
J gene: TRBJ2-2; D gene: -; clone size: once; V gene: TRBV5-1; CDR3 protein: CASSLVGRAGAGELFF; CDR3 DNA: TGCGCCAGCAGCTTGGTTGGCAGGGCCGGCGCCGGGGAGCTGTTTTTT
J gene: TRBJ2-7; D gene: TRBD1; clone size: -; V gene: TRBV7-8; CDR3 protein: CASSLGDREHEQYF; CDR3 DNA: TGTGCCAGCAGCTTAGGGGACAGGGAGCACGAGCAGTACTTC
J gene: TRBJ2-7; D gene: TRBD2; clone size: -; V gene: TRBV6-1; CDR3 protein: CASSSGKAYEQYF; CDR3 DNA: TGTGCCAGCTCGAGCGGGAAGGCCTACGAGCAGTACTTC
J gene: TRBJ2-3; D gene: -; clone size: once; V gene: TRBV4-1; CDR3 protein: CASSQGPGGGDTQYF; CDR3 DNA: TGCGCCAGCAGCCAAGGGCCAGGGGGAGGAGATACGCAGTATTTT
J gene: TRBJ1-1; D gene: -; clone size: -; V gene: TRBV6-5; CDR3 protein: CASCHLEGLNTEAFF; CDR3 DNA: TGTGCCAGCTGCCACCTGGAGGGGCTTAACACTGAAGCTTTCTTT
J gene: TRBJ2-7; D gene: TRBD1; clone size: -; V gene: TRBV14; CDR3 protein: CASSQRDRVHEQYF; CDR3 DNA: TGTGCCAGCAGCCAACGGGACAGGGTACACGAGCAGTACTTC
J gene: TRBJ1-5; D gene: TRBD1; clone size: -; V gene: TRBV15; CDR3 protein: CATSRDQGGGNQPQHF; CDR3 DNA: TGTGCCACCAGCAGAGATCAAGGGGGCGGCAATCAGCCCCAGCATTTT
J gene: TRBJ2-3; D gene: TRBD2; clone size: -; V gene: TRBV29-1; CDR3 protein: CSVETRQPTSGTSPSTDTQYF; CDR3 DNA: TGCAGCGTTGAGACTCGGCAGCCAACATCCGGGACTAGCCCTTCCACAGATACGCAGTATTTT
J gene: TRBJ1-5; D gene: TRBD1; clone size: -; V gene: TRBV5-1; CDR3 protein: CASSLAGQGPNQPQHF; CDR3 DNA: TGCGCCAGCAGCTTGGCGGGACAGGGCCCTAATCAGCCCCAGCATTTT
J gene: TRBJ2-2; D gene: TRBD2; clone size: -; V gene: TRBV7-3; CDR3 protein: CASRLAGTNTGELFF; CDR3 DNA: TGTGCCAGCAGGCTAGCGGGAACGAACACCGGGGAGCTGTTTTTT
J gene: TRBJ2-3; D gene: TRBD2; clone size: -; V gene: TRBV7-3; CDR3 protein: CASSSPSSGLYTDTQYF; CDR3 DNA: TGTGCCAGCAGCTCCCCCTCTAGCGGCCTTTACACAGATACGCAGTATTTT
J gene: TRBJ1-2; D gene: TRBD1; clone size: -; V gene: TRBV19; CDR3 protein: CASSPTTGLIGYTF; CDR3 DNA: TGTGCCAGTAGTCCAACGACAGGGTTAATCGGCTACACCTTC
J gene: TRBJ2-5; D gene: TRBD2; clone size: -; V gene: TRBV10-3; CDR3 protein: CAISEASGRMAQETQYF; CDR3 DNA: TGTGCCATCAGTGAAGCTAGCGGGAGAATGGCCCAAGAGACCCAGTACTTC
J gene: TRBJ2-7; D gene: -; clone size: -; V gene: TRBV6-6; CDR3 protein: CASSYSSVGGEQYF; CDR3 DNA: TGTGCCAGCAGTTACTCGAGTGTTGGAGGGGAGCAGTACTTC
J gene: TRBJ1-1; D gene: TRBD1; clone size: -; V gene: TRBV28; CDR3 protein: CASRPYDRAPDTEAFF; CDR3 DNA: TGTGCCAGCAGACCATACGACAGGGCCCCTGACACTGAAGCTTTCTTT
J gene: TRBJ2-6; D gene: -; clone size: -; V gene: TRBV7-2; CDR3 protein: CASRITVSGANVLTF; CDR3 DNA: TGTGCCAGCAGAATAACAGTATCTGGGGCCAACGTCCTGACTTTC
J gene: TRBJ2-7; D gene: -; clone size: -; V gene: TRBV29-1; CDR3 protein: CSLRGQKASEQYF; CDR3 DNA: TGCAGCCTTCGTGGACAGAAGGCCTCCGAGCAGTACTTC
J gene: TRBJ2-2; D gene: -; clone size: -; V gene: TRBV7-3; CDR3 protein: CATYPTGGTGELFF; CDR3 DNA: TGTGCCACCTACCCGACGGGTGGCACCGGGGAGCTGTTTTTT
J gene: TRBJ1-2; D gene: -; clone size: -; V gene: TRBV7-9; CDR3 protein: CASSLLEGPKGYTF; CDR3 DNA: TGTGCCAGCAGCTTATTGGAGGGGCCCAAGGGCTACACCTTC
J gene: TRBJ2-7; D gene: -; clone size: once; V gene: TRBV2; CDR3 protein: CASANSGSEQYF; CDR3 DNA: TGTGCCAGCGCCAATTCGGGGAGCGAGCAGTACTTC
J gene: TRBJ1-1; D gene: -; clone size: -; V gene: TRBV10-1; CDR3 protein: CASSEGGEGVNTEAFF; CDR3 DNA: TGCGCCAGCAGTGAGGGAGGGGAGGGGGTGAACACTGAAGCTTTCTTT
J gene: TRBJ2-3; D gene: -; clone size: -; V gene: TRBV5-1; CDR3 protein: CASSLVVPADTQYF; CDR3 DNA: TGCGCCAGCAGCTTGGTGGTTCCAGCAGATACGCAGTATTTT
J gene: TRBJ1-3; D gene: TRBD1; clone size: -; V gene: TRBV19; CDR3 protein: CASSISGQGMGGNTIYF; CDR3 DNA: TGTGCCAGTAGTATAAGTGGACAGGGGATGGGAGGAAACACCATATATTTT
J gene: TRBJ2-7; D gene: -; clone size: -; V gene: TRBV7-9; CDR3 protein: CASSSNTDEQYF; CDR3 DNA: TGTGCCAGCAGCAGTAATACGGACGAGCAGTACTTC
J gene: TRBJ2-7; D gene: -; clone size: once; V gene: TRBV7-9; CDR3 protein: CASSPDIASYEQYF; CDR3 DNA: TGTGCCAGCAGCCCGGACATCGCCTCCTACGAGCAGTACTTC
J gene: TRBJ2-1; D gene: -; clone size: -; V gene: TRBV29-1; CDR3 protein: CSVEGYNEQFF; CDR3 DNA: TGCAGCGTGGAGGGGTACAATGAGCAGTTCTTC
J gene: TRBJ2-1; D gene: TRBD2; clone size: once; V gene: TRBV29-1; CDR3 protein: CSASSGSSYNEQFF; CDR3 DNA: TGCAGTGCTTCTAGCGGGAGCTCCTACAATGAGCAGTTCTTC
J gene: TRBJ2-1; D gene: -; clone size: -; V gene: TRBV7-9; CDR3 protein: CASSPSHYNEQFF; CDR3 DNA: TGTGCCAGCAGCCCATCCCATTACAATGAGCAGTTCTTC
J gene: TRBJ2-1; D gene: TRBD2; clone size: -; V gene: TRBV5-8; CDR3 protein: CASSYGTSGYNEQFF; CDR3 DNA: TGTGCCAGCAGCTATGGGACTAGCGGGTACAATGAGCAGTTCTTC
J gene: TRBJ2-1; D gene: TRBD2; clone size: -; V gene: TRBV11-3; CDR3 protein: CASSLGGLAGEQFF; CDR3 DNA: TGTGCCAGCAGCTTAGGGGGTCTAGCGGGAGAGCAGTTCTTC
J gene: TRBJ1-3; D gene: -; clone size: few; V gene: TRBV10-3; CDR3 protein: CAISESGFERDTIYF; CDR3 DNA: TGTGCCATCAGTGAGTCTGGCTTCGAGAGGGACACCATATATTTT
J gene: TRBJ2-2; D gene: -; clone size: once; V gene: TRBV7-3; CDR3 protein: CASSSDSGGRELFF; CDR3 DNA: TGTGCCAGCAGCTCGGATTCAGGAGGCAGGGAGCTGTTTTTT
J gene: TRBJ2-1; D gene: -; clone size: -; V gene: TRBV5-4; CDR3 protein: CASSLLTSGLYNEQFF; CDR3 DNA: TGTGCCAGCAGCCTCCTGACAAGCGGCCTCTACAATGAGCAGTTCTTC
J gene: TRBJ2-1; D gene: TRBD2; clone size: once; V gene: TRBV11-2; CDR3 protein: CASSPRLAGGHYNEQFF; CDR3 DNA: TGTGCCAGCAGCCCAAGACTAGCGGGAGGCCACTACAATGAGCAGTTCTTC
J gene: TRBJ2-3; D gene: -; clone size: -; V gene: TRBV6-5; CDR3 protein: CASSFPPQYF; CDR3 DNA: TGTGCCAGCAGTTTCCCTCCGCAGTATTTT